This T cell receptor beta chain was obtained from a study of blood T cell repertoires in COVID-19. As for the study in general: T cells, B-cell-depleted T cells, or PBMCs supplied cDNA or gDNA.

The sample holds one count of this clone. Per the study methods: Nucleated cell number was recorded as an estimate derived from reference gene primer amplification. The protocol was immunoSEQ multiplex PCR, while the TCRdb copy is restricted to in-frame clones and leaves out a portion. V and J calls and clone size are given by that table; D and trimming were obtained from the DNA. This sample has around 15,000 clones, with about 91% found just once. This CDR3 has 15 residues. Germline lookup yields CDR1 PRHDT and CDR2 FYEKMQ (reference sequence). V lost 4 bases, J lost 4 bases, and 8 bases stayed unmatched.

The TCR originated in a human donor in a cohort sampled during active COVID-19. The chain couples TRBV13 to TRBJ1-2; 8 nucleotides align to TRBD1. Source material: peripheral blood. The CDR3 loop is CASSSQGAEIYGYTF. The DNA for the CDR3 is TGTGCCAGCAGCTCCCAGGGGGCCGAGATCTATGGCTACACCTTC.